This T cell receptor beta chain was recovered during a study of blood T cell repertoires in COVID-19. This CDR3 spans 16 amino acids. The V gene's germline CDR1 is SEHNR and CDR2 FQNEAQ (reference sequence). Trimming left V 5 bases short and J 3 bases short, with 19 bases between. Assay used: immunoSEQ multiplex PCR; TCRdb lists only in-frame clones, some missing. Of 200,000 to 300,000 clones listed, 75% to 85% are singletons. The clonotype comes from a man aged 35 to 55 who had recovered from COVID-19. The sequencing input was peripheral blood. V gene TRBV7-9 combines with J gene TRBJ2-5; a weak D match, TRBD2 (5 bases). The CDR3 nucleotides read TGTGCCAGCAGCCACCGGGGTCTCGGAGTTGAAGAGACCCAGTACTTC. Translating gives CASSHRGLGVEETQYF.